The T cell receptor (beta chain) under discussion was sequenced for a study of B cell selection in AIRE deficiency. Trimming cost V 8 bases and J 3 bases, with 18 bases left between them. This CDR3 is built from 15 residues. The germline V gene encodes CDR1 MNHNY and CDR2 SVGAGI (reference sequence). Here immunoSEQ multiplex PCR was the method, and the copy in TCRdb shows in-frame clones only, minus some. This table has roughly 24,000 clones, about 90% appearing once. Regulatory T cells were sorted as CD4+CD25hiCD127low/negative cells. The chain links TRBV6-6 to TRBJ2-3; either TRBD1 or TRBD2 may fit D (6 bases each). This sequence was found in a human donor in good health. Source material: CD4+CD25+ Tregs sorted from PBMCs. The CDR3 nucleotides are TGTGCCAGCCGTCAAGGGGGGCGTCTGACAGATACGCAGTATTTT. It encodes CASRQGGRLTDTQYF.